The source of this TCR beta chain is a study of T cell changes during pregnancy in multiple sclerosis. Clones were sequenced by immunoSEQ multiplex PCR, and TCRdb holds only the in-frame ones, with some missing. The profile shows 60,000 or so clones, 85% to 95% of them singletons. Sequenced here: peripheral blood, sampled in the first trimester of pregnancy. This TCR was sampled from a female donor with multiple sclerosis, enrolled in a pregnancy study.

Here the CDR3 reads CASSMGGFRTGELFF. The CDR3 coding sequence is TGTGCCAGTAGTATGGGCGGGTTCCGGACCGGGGAGCTGTTTTTT. This sequence joins TRBV19 and TRBJ2-2, with D perhaps TRBD2 (5 bases). V was shortened by 3 bases and J by 5 bases, with 13 bases between the two germline ends. This CDR3 spans 15 amino acids. The germline CDR1 and CDR2 sequences are LNHDA and SQIVND (reference sequence).